This TCR beta chain emerged from a study of blood T cell repertoires in COVID-19. Study in general: The origin of the acute and convalescent COVID-19 samples was the United States, Italy and Spain. T cells, B-cell-depleted T cells, or PBMCs supplied cDNA or gDNA.

J lost 4 bases, V lost 4 bases, and 6 bases had no gene match. Germline V lookup: CDR1 MNHEY, CDR2 SVGAGI. CDR3 length equals 16 residues. Per the study methods: Researchers report that nucleated cell counts were estimated from reference gene primer amplification. The protocol was immunoSEQ multiplex PCR, while the TCRdb copy is restricted to in-frame clones and leaves out a portion. That table gives V, J and clone size, and the DNA gave D and trimming. The data hold fewer than 110,000 clones, with about 91% observed a single time. Sequenced sample: peripheral blood. This chain links TRBV6-5 with TRBJ2-2; the match to TRBD2 covers 10 bases. This receptor was taken from a man aged 50-59 years with active or convalescent COVID-19. The DNA for the CDR3 is TGTGCCAGCAGTTTTCCTAGCGGGAGCGGCACCGGGGAGCTGTTTTTT. Translation gives CASSFPSGSGTGELFF.